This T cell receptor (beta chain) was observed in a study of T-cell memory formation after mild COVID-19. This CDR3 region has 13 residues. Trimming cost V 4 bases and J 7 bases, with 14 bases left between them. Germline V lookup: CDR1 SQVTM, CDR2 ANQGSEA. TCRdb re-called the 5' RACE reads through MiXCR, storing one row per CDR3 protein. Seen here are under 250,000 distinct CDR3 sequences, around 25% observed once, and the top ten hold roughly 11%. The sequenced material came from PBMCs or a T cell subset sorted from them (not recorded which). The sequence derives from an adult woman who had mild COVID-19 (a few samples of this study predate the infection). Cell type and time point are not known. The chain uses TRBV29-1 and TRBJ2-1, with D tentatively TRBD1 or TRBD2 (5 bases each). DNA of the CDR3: TGCAGCGTTGCCGACGGGGCAGGGAATGAGCAGTTCTTC. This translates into CSVADGAGNEQFF.